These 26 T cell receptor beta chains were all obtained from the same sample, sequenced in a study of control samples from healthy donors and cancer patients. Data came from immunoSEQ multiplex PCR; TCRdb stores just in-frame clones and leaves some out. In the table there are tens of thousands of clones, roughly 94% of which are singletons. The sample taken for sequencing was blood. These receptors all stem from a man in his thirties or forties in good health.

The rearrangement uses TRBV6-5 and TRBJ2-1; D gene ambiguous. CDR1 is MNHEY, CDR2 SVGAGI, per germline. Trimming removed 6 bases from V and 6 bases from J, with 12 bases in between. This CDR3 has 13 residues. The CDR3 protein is CASRPASSNEQFF. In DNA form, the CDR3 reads TGTGCCAGCAGGCCCGCTAGTAGCAATGAGCAGTTCTTC.

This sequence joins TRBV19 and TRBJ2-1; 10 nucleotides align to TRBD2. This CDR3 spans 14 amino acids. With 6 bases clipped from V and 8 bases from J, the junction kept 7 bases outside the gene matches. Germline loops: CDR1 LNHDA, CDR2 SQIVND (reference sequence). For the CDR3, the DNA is TGTGCCAGTAGCCTAGCGGGAGTGGGCGATGAGCAGTTCTTC. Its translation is CASSLAGVGDEQFF.

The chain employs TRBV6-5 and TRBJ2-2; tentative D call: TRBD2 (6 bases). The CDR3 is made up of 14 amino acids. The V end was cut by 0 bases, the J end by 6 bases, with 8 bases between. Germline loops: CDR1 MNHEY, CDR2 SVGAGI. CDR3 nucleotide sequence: TGTGCCAGCAGTTACTCGCGCGGGGCCGGGGAGCTGTTTTTT. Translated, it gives CASSYSRGAGELFF.

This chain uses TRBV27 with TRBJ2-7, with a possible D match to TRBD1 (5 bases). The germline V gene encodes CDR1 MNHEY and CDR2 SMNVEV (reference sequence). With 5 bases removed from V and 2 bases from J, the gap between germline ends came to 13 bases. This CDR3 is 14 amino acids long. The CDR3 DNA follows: TGTGCCAGCAGTACACAGGTAACTCCCTACGAGCAGTACTTC. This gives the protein CASSTQVTPYEQYF.

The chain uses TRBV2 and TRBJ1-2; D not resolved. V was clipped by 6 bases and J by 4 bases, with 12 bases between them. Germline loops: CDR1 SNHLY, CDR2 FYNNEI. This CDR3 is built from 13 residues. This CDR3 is CASSNGPRYGYTF. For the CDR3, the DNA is TGTGCCAGCAGCAACGGGCCTCGCTATGGCTACACCTTC. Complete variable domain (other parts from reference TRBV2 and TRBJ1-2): EPEVTQTPSHQVTQMGQEVILRCVPISNHLYFYWYRQILGQKVEFLVSFYNNEISEKSEIFDDQFSVERPDGSNFTLKIRSTKLEDSAMYFCASSNGPRYGYTFGSGTRLTVV.

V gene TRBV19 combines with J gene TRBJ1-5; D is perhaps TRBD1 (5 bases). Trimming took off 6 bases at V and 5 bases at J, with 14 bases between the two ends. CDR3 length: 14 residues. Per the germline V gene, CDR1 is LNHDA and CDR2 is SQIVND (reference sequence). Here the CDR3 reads CASSRDGTYQPQHF. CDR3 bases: TGTGCCAGTAGCCGGGACGGCACATATCAGCCCCAGCATTTT.

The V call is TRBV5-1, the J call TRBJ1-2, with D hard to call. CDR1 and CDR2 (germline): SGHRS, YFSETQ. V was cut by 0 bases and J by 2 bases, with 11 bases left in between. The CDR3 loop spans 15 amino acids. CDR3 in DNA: TGCGCCAGCAGCTTGGTTCCGGGAGTAAACTATGGCTACACCTTC. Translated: CASSLVPGVNYGYTF.

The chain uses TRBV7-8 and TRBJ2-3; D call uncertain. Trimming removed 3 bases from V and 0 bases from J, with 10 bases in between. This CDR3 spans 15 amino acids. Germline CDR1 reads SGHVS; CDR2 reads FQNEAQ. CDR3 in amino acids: CASSFPATSTDTQYF. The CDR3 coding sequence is TGTGCCAGCAGCTTTCCCGCGACGAGCACAGATACGCAGTATTTT. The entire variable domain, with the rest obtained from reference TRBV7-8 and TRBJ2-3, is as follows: GAGVSQSPRYKVAKRGQDVALRCDPISGHVSLFWYQQALGQGPEFLTYFQNEAQLDKSGLPSDRFFAERPEGSVSTLKIQRTQQEDSAVYLCASSFPATSTDTQYFGPGTRLTVL.

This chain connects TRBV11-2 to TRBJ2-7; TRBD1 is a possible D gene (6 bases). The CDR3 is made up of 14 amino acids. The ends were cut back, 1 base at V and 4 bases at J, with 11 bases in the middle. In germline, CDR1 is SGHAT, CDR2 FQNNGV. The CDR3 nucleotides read TGTGCCAGCAGCTTAGTCCACAGGGCTTACGAGCAGTACTTC. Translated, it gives CASSLVHRAYEQYF. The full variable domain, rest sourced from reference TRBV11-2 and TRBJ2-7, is EAGVAQSPRYKIIEKRQSVAFWCNPISGHATLYWYQQILGQGPKLLIQFQNNGVVDDSQLPKDRFSAERLKGVDSTLKIQPAKLEDSAVYLCASSLVHRAYEQYFGPGTRLTVT.

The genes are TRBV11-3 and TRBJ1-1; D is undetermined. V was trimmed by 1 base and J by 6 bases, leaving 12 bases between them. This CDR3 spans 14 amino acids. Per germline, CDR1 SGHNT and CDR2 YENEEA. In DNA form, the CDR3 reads TGTGCCAGCAGCTTAGCGGGCTTCGGCTCTGAAGCTTTCTTT. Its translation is CASSLAGFGSEAFF.

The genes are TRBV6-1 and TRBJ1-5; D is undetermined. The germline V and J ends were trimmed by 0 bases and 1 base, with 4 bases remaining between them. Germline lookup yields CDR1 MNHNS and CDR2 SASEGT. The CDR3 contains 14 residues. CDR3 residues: CASSEAGSNQPQHF. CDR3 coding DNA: TGTGCCAGCAGTGAAGCTGGCAGCAATCAGCCCCAGCATTTT.

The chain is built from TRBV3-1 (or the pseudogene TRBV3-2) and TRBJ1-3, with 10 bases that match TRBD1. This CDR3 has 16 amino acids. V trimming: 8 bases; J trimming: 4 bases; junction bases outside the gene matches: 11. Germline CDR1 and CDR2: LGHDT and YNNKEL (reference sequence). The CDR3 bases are TGTGCCAGCGCCCTGTCGTGGGACAGGGGAGGAAACACCATATATTTT. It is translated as CASALSWDRGGNTIYF.

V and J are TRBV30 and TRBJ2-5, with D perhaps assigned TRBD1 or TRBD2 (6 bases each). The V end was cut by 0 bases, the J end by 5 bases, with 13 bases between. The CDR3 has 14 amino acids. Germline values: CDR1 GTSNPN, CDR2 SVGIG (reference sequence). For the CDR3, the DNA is TGTGCCTGGAGTGTAAGGGGGGCTGGCGAGACCCAGTACTTC. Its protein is CAWSVRGAGETQYF.

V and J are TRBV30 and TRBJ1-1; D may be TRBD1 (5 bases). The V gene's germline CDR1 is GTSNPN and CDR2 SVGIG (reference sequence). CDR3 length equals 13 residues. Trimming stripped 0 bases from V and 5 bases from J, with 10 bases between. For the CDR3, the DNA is TGTGCCTGGAGTGTGGGACCCGGGACTGAAGCTTTCTTT. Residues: CAWSVGPGTEAFF.

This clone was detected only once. The CDR3 nucleotides read TGCGCCAGCAGCCAGAGTGACAGAGAACAAACCTACAATGAGCAGTTCTTC. Residues: CASSQSDREQTYNEQFF. The chain employs TRBV4-1 and TRBJ2-1; D might be TRBD1 (5 bases). The V gene lost 3 bases and the J gene lost 2 bases, with 17 bases spanning the gap. The CDR3 extends over 17 amino acids. Germline V gene data show CDR1 as MGHRA and CDR2 as YSYEKL.

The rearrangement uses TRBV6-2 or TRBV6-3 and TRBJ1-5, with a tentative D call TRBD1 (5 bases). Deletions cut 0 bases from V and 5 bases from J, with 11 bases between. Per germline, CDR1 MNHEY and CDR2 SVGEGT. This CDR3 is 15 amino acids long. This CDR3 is CASSYSRQGHQPQHF. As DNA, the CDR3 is TGTGCCAGCAGTTACTCGAGGCAGGGCCATCAGCCCCAGCATTTT.

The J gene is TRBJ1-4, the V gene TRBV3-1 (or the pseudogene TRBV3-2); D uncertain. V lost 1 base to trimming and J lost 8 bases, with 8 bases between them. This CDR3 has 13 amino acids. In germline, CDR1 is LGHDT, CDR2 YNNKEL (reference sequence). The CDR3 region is CASSQGGFEKLFF. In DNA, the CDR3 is TGTGCCAGCAGCCAAGGAGGGTTCGAAAAACTGTTTTTT.

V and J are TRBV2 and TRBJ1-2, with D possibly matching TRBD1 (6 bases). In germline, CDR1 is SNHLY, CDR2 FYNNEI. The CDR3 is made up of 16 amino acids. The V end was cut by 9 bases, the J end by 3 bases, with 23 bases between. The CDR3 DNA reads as TGTGCCAGTGCTAATCCTCGGGACACCGTTGACTATGGCTACACCTTC. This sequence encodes CASANPRDTVDYGYTF.

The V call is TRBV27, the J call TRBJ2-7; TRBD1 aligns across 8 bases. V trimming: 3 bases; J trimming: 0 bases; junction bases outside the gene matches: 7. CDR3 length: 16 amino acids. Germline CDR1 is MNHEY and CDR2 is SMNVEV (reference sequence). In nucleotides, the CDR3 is TGTGCCAGCAGTTTTTCCACGGGACAGGTCTCCTACGAGCAGTACTTC. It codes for CASSFSTGQVSYEQYF.

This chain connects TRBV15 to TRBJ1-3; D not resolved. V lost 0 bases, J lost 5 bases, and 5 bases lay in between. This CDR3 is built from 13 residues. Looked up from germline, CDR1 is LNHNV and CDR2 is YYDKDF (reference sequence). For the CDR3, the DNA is TGTGCCACCAGCAGAGAACTACGAAACACCATATATTTT. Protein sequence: CATSRELRNTIYF.

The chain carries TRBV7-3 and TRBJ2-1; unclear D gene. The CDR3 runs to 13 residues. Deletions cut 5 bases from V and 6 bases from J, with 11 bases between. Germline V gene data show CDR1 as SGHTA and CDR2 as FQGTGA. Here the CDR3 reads CASSPTFTNEQFF. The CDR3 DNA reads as TGTGCCAGCAGCCCAACTTTTACCAATGAGCAGTTCTTC.

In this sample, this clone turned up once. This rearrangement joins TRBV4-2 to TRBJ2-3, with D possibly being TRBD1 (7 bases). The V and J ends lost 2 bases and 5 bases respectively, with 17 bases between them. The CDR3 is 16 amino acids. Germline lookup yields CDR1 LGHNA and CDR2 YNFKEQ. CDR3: CASSQRQGGPIDTQYF. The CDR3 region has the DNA TGTGCCAGCAGCCAAAGACAGGGAGGTCCCATAGATACGCAGTATTTT.

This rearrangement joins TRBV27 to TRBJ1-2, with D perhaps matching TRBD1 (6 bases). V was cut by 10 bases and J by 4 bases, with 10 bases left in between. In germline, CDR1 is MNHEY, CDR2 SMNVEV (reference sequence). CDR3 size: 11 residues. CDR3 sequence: CATTQGYGYTF. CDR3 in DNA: TGTGCCACGACACAGGGCTATGGCTACACCTTC.

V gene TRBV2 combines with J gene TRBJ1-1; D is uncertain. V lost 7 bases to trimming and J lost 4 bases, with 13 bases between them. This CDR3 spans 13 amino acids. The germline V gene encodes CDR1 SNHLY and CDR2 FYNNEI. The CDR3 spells CASTGLTATEAFF. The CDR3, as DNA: TGTGCCAGCACCGGACTTACCGCCACTGAAGCTTTCTTT.

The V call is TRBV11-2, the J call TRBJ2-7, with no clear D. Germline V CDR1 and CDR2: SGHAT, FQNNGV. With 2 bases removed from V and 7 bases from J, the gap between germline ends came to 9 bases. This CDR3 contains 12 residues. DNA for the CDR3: TGTGCCAGCAGCTTAAACGGACCTGAGCAGTACTTC. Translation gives CASSLNGPEQYF.

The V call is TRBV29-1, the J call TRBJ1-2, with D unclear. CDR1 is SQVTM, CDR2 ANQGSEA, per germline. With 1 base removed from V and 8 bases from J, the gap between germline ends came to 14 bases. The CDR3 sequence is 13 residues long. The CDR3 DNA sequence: TGCAGCGTTGAAGGCGGAGGAACCCTAGGCTACACCTTC. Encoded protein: CSVEGGGTLGYTF.